This T cell receptor beta chain stems from a study of sequential checkpoint blockade in melanoma. Study at large: First-line arms were nivolumab then ipilimumab, or the reverse, randomized 1:1. Both treatment sequences were followed by maintenance nivolumab.

Treatment reported: randomized to nivolumab then ipilimumab (arm A) or the reverse (arm B). No patient had prior DNA-damaging chemotherapy. This clone showed up just once. CDR1 and CDR2 from the germline V gene are SNHLY and FYNNEI. V lost 7 bases, J lost 1 base, and 9 bases stayed unmatched. The CDR3 has 15 amino acids. TCRdb keeps only in-frame clones here, not all; method: immunoSEQ multiplex PCR. In the table there are over 10,000 clones, 70% to 75% of which are singletons. This clonotype was sampled from a human donor with melanoma. The sample consisted of CD8+ T cells sorted from blood (inferred from file names), taken from a patient given nivolumab and ipilimumab in sequence. The chain uses TRBV2 and TRBJ1-1, with TRBD1 matching over 7 bases. The CDR3 protein is CASKGAGSSNTEAFF. The CDR3 DNA reads as TGTGCCAGCAAGGGGGCGGGTTCTTCGAACACTGAAGCTTTCTTT.